The source of this T cell receptor beta chain is a study of cytomegalovirus exposure and HLA in healthy donors. Across the whole study: Out of 300 to 500 genotyped donors, roughly 80% belonged to the Caucasian-associated ancestry cluster.

The PCR contained 60 Vbeta and 13 Jbeta primers. TCRdb keeps only in-frame clones here, not all; method: immunoSEQ multiplex PCR. The sample table includes around 74,000 clones. Looked up from germline, CDR1 is SEHNR and CDR2 is FQNEAQ (reference sequence). CDR3 length: 19 residues. The V gene lost 1 base and the J gene lost 0 bases, with 18 bases spanning the gap. This TCR was recovered from a man in his fifties in good health and CMV-seropositive. The gene calls are TRBV7-9 and TRBJ2-2, with a weak D call TRBD2 (6 bases). Sequencing was done on a sample of PBMCs. The CDR3: CASSLGWGEEGANTGELFF. The CDR3 bases are TGTGCCAGCAGCTTAGGATGGGGAGAGGAGGGCGCGAACACCGGGGAGCTGTTTTTT.